One and the same sample provided the 16 T cell receptor beta chains below, sequenced in a study of cytomegalovirus exposure and HLA in healthy donors. Researchers ran the PCR with 60 Vbeta and 13 Jbeta primers. The table came from immunoSEQ multiplex PCR; TCRdb's copy has only in-frame clones and leaves some out. The repertoire holds about 160,000 clones, with more than 80% as singletons. Sequenced sample: PBMCs. The receptors shown here come from a woman aged 25 to 39 in good health and CMV-seropositive.

This chain connects TRBV7-9 to TRBJ1-3; no clear D. V shed 1 base and J shed 0 bases, with 13 bases lying between them. Germline V gene lookup returns CDR1 SEHNR and CDR2 FQNEAQ (reference sequence). This CDR3 is 17 amino acids long. The CDR3 DNA sequence: TGTGCCAGCAGCTTAGAGGACTTTTCAATCTCTGGAAACACCATATATTTT. Translation gives CASSLEDFSISGNTIYF.

The chain combines TRBV12-5 with TRBJ1-4, with 9 bases identical to TRBD1. The ends lost 5 bases at V and 8 bases at J; junction bases unmatched: 12. The V gene's germline CDR1 is LGHNT and CDR2 FRNRAP. The CDR3 runs 16 residues. The CDR3: CASGPKLTGGGEKLFF. CDR3 nucleotides: TGTGCTAGTGGTCCGAAATTGACAGGGGGTGGGGAAAAACTGTTTTTT.

The CDR3 protein is CASSPSDRGDHGYTF. The CDR3 region has the DNA TGTGCCAGCTCACCCTCCGACAGGGGGGATCATGGCTACACCTTC. V is TRBV18 and J is TRBJ1-2; 9 bases are a match to TRBD1. Germline assignment: CDR1 KGHSH and CDR2 LQKENI. V lost 3 bases and J lost 6; bases outside the gene matches: 8. The CDR3 contains 15 residues. Combining the CDR3 with reference TRBV18 and TRBJ1-2 gives the whole variable domain NAGVMQNPRHLVRRRGQEARLRCSPMKGHSHVYWYRQLPEEGLKFMVYLQKENIIDESGMPKERFSAEFPKEGPSILRIQQVVRGDSAAYFCASSPSDRGDHGYTFGSGTRLTVV.

V gene TRBV28 combines with J gene TRBJ2-2; no clear D. CDR3 length equals 12 residues. V shed 8 bases and J shed 1 base, with 5 bases lying between them. The germline V gene encodes CDR1 MDHEN and CDR2 SYDVKM. CDR3 DNA: TGTGCCAGCCAGCGGAACACCGGGGAGCTGTTTTTT. As protein: CASQRNTGELFF.

The chain combines TRBV7-2 with TRBJ2-7; TRBD2 agrees at 8 bases. Germline loops: CDR1 SGHTA, CDR2 FQGNSA. This CDR3 comprises 14 residues. Trimming removed 4 bases from V and 8 bases from J; junction bases left unmatched: 10. CDR3 amino acids: CASSWGTSGGKQYF. The CDR3 nucleotides read TGTGCCAGCAGCTGGGGGACCAGCGGGGGAAAGCAGTACTTC.

The chain carries TRBV2 and TRBJ1-1; weak D call: TRBD1 (5 bases). Per the germline V gene, CDR1 is SNHLY and CDR2 is FYNNEI. Trimming shortened V by 6 bases and J by 5 bases, and 13 bases separated the two germline ends. The CDR3 covers 13 residues. CDR3 DNA sequence: TGTGCCAGCAGCTCCAGGGTGAGGACTGAAGCTTTCTTT. Its translation: CASSSRVRTEAFF.

The chain couples TRBV28 to TRBJ1-1; maybe TRBD1 (5 bases). CDR3 size: 14 residues. V was pared by 11 bases and J by 1 base, with 17 bases between. CDR1 is MDHEN and CDR2 is SYDVKM in the germline V gene. The CDR3 here is CACRGAGENTEAFF. CDR3 bases: TGTGCCTGCCGCGGGGCAGGAGAGAACACTGAAGCTTTCTTT.

The chain employs TRBV7-2 and TRBJ1-5, with D perhaps matching TRBD1 (5 bases). The germline gives CDR1 SGHTA, CDR2 FQGNSA. V gave up 1 base and J gave up 0 bases, with 19 bases separating them. The length of the CDR3 is 19 residues. CDR3 sequence: CASSLGARANPFSNQPQHF. The DNA for the CDR3 is TGTGCCAGCAGCTTAGGGGCCAGGGCCAATCCGTTTAGCAATCAGCCCCAGCATTTT.

V usage is TRBV5-6 and J usage is TRBJ1-2, with 7 bases matching TRBD1. This CDR3 contains 14 residues. V lost 3 bases to trimming and J lost 11 bases; unmatched junction nucleotides: 13. Germline loops: CDR1 SGHDT, CDR2 YYEEEE. The CDR3 nucleotides are TGTGCCAGCAGCTCAGCTCTAAATGGACAGGAATACACCTTC. Its protein is CASSSALNGQEYTF.

This CDR3 reads CASSFVGGRSEQFF. The CDR3 nucleotides read TGTGCCAGCAGCTTTGTGGGGGGTCGATCTGAGCAGTTCTTC. The chain carries TRBV14 and TRBJ2-1; tentatively, D is TRBD2 (6 bases). V dropped 5 bases and J dropped 9 bases, with 17 bases sitting between them. This CDR3 region has 14 residues. The germline gives CDR1 SGHDN, CDR2 FVKESK.

With respect to this clone: Since the CDR3 does not end with the conserved phenylalanine or tryptophan, this likely comes from a read error. The DNA is omitted, as the CDR3 cannot be located on it reliably, and the CDR3 follows TCRdb's listing. The J gene is TRBJ1-2, the V gene TRBV6-6; no check of the table's D call, TRBD1, against the DNA was made. The CDR3 has 13 residues if both end residues are counted. CDR1 is MNHNY and CDR2 is SVGAGI in the germline V gene (reference sequence). This CDR3 is CASSFSTEDRDKI.

J is TRBJ2-3 and V is TRBV25-1; perhaps TRBD2 as D (5 bases). Per the germline V gene, CDR1 is MGHDK and CDR2 is SYGVNS. V lost 7 bases and J 2 bases, leaving 10 bases between the germline ends. The CDR3 covers 13 residues. CDR3 sequence reads: CASMGAYTDTQYF. The CDR3 DNA sequence: TGTGCCAGCATGGGAGCTTACACAGATACGCAGTATTTT.

This chain joins TRBV7-2 and TRBJ1-6, with TRBD1 matching 10 bases. The CDR3 loop spans 14 amino acids. The germline V gene has CDR1 SGHTA and CDR2 FQGNSA. Unmatched junction bases numbered 1, after V lost 2 bases and J lost 9 bases. The CDR3 reads CASSLRDRGSPLHF. CDR3 in DNA: TGTGCCAGCAGCTTAAGGGACAGGGGTTCACCCCTCCACTTT.

In its sample, this clone was seen a few times. In nucleotides, the CDR3 is TGCGCCAGCAGCCGTTGGCCGAACTCTGGGGCCAACGTCCTGACTTTC. It translates to CASSRWPNSGANVLTF. This rearrangement joins TRBV4-3 to TRBJ2-6; D gene ambiguous. The CDR3 spans 16 residues. Germline V gene data show CDR1 as LGHNA and CDR2 as YSLEER. Trimming took off 4 bases at V and 0 bases at J, with 10 bases between the two ends.

J is TRBJ2-2 and V is TRBV4-1, with 12 bases matching TRBD1. With 8 bases clipped from V and 6 bases from J, the junction kept 10 bases outside the gene matches. The CDR3 extends over 16 amino acids. Germline CDR1 reads MGHRA; CDR2 reads YSYEKL. The DNA for the CDR3 is TGCGCCAGCGAAACACCGGGACAGGGGGCCCCCGGGGAGCTGTTTTTT. This gives the protein CASETPGQGAPGELFF.

V gene TRBV7-8 combines with J gene TRBJ2-2, with 7 bases identical to TRBD2. The V segment lost 0 bases and the J segment 8 bases; nucleotides outside the gene matches: 9. CDR1 is SGHVS, CDR2 FQNEAQ, per germline. CDR3 size: 16 residues. This CDR3 is CASSLAQSGVTGELFF. Here the CDR3 DNA reads TGTGCCAGCAGCTTAGCGCAGAGCGGGGTAACGGGGGAGCTGTTTTTT.